The rows below give T cell receptor beta chains drawn from one sample of a study of T cell repertoires in cytomegalovirus infection. TCRdb re-called the reads with MiXCR, one entry per CDR3 protein. This sample yields some 220,000 distinct CDR3 sequences, of which roughly an eighth are seen a single time; 1.6% belongs to the top ten. The sample was PBMCs. The receptors derive from a human donor in good health (CMV status not recorded). Some clones in this sample may be carry-over from other donors' samples. Each CDR3 is given with its conserved first and last residue. Clone size is given for some rows only: seen once, a few or many times, or a class if the clone is expanded.

16	TRBV19	many	TRBJ2-1	CASSIARDPPYNEQFF
14	TRBV29-1	-	TRBJ2-2	CSVGVVRNTGELFF
15	TRBV6-5	many	TRBJ1-4	CASSYSGAPHEKLFF
15	TRBV28	many	TRBJ2-7	CASSFRGADDYEQYF
14	TRBV5-6	many	TRBJ2-7	CASSLVGQGYEQYF
15	TRBV4-3	-	TRBJ2-1	CASSPSGSSSNEQFF
16	TRBV7-2	many	TRBJ2-2	CASSLDRGLDTGELFF
14	TRBV12-3/TRBV12-4	-	TRBJ1-2	CASSWNAANYGYTF
14	TRBV19	few	TRBJ1-5	CASSIDRDNQPQHF
15	TRBV2	many	TRBJ2-1	CASSGLAGAYNEQFF
11	TRBV7-9	many	TRBJ2-5	CASSLESTQYF
14	TRBV7-2	many	TRBJ2-7	CASSLTSGGREQYF
17	TRBV20-1	few	TRBJ2-1	CSAGGLAGGRKYNEQFF
16	TRBV19	many	TRBJ1-6	CASSIDDRGHNSPLHF
14	TRBV29-1	few	TRBJ2-3	CSARRGFSTDTQYF
12	TRBV20-1	many	TRBJ1-1	CRKEVSNTEAFF
13	TRBV29-1	few	TRBJ1-1	CSVLISQNTEAFF
15	TRBV6-6	-	TRBJ2-1	CASSYGTSGGHEQLF
13	TRBV5-1	few	TRBJ2-5	CASSLKGAETQYF
14	TRBV5-5	few	TRBJ2-3	CASSGLAATDTQYF
16	TRBV20-1	-	TRBJ2-5	CSARGLAGYYQETQYF
12	TRBV29-1	-	TRBJ1-1	CSTGRRDTEAFF
16	TRBV6-2/TRBV6-3	many	TRBJ2-1	CASSGRQLAGDNEQFF